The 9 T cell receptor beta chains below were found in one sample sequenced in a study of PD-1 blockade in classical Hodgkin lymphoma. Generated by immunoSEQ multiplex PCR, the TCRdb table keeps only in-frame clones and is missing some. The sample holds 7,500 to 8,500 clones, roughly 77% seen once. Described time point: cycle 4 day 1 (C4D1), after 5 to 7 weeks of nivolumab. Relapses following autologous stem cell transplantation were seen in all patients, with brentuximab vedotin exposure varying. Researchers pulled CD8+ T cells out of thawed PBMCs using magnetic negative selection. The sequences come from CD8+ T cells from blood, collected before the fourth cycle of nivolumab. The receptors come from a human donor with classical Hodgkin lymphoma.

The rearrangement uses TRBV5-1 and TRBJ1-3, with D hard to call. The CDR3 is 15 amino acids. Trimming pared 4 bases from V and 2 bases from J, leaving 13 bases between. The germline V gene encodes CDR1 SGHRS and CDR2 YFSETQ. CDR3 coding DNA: TGCGCCAGCAGCGAAGATCCAACCCCTGGAAACACCATATATTTT. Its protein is CASSEDPTPGNTIYF.

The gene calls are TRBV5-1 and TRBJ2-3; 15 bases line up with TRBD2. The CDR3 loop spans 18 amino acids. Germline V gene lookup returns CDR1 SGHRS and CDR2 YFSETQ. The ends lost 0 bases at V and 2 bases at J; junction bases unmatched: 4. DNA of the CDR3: TGCGCCAGCAGCTTGGAGGGACTAGCGGGGGGACCCACAGATACGCAGTATTTT. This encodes CASSLEGLAGGPTDTQYF.

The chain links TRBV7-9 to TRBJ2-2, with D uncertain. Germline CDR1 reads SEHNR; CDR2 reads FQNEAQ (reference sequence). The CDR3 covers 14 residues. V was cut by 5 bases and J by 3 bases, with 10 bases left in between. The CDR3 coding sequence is TGTGCCAGCAGCGTCACAAGGGACACCGGGGAGCTGTTTTTT. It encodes CASSVTRDTGELFF.

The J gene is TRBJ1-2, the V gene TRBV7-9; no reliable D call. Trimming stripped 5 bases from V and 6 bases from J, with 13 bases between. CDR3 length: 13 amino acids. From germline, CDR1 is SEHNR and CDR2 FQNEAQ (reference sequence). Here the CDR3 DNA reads TGTGCCAGCAGCCCCGCGATCGGGGATGGCTACACCTTC. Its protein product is CASSPAIGDGYTF. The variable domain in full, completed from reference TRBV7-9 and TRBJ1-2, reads DTGVSQNPRHKITKRGQNVTFRCDPISEHNRLYWYRQTLGQGPEFLTYFQNEAQLEKSRLLSDRFSAERPKGSFSTLEIQRTEQGDSAMYLCASSPAIGDGYTFGSGTRLTVV.

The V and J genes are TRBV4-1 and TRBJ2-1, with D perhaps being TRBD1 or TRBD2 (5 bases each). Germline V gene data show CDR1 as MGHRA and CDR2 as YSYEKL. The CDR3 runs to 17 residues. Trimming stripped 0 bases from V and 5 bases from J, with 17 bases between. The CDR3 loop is CASSQDMGPVTDNEQFF. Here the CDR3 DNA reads TGCGCCAGCAGCCAAGATATGGGACCCGTAACGGACAATGAGCAGTTCTTC.

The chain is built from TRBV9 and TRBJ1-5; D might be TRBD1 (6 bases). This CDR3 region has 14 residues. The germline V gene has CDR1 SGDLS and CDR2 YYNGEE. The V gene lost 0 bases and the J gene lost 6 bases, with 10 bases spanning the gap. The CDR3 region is CASSVDGGAQPQHF. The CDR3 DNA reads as TGTGCCAGCAGCGTAGATGGGGGCGCTCAGCCCCAGCATTTT.

The CDR3 DNA sequence: TGTGCCAGCAGCTTAGGGACCGCCCAAGAGACCCAGTACTTC. Translated, it gives CASSLGTAQETQYF. This chain connects TRBV7-7 to TRBJ2-5, with D unresolved. CDR3 length equals 14 residues. Germline V gene data show CDR1 as SSHAT and CDR2 as FNYEAQ (reference sequence). The V end lost 1 base, the J end lost 1 base, and 7 bases lay between the germline ends.

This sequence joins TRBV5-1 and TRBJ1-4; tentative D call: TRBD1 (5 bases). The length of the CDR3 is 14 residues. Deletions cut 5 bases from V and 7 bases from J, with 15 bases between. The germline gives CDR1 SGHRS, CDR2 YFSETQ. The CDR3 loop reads CASRTGGNGEKLFF. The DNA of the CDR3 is TGCGCCAGCAGGACGGGGGGGAACGGTGAAAAACTGTTTTTT.

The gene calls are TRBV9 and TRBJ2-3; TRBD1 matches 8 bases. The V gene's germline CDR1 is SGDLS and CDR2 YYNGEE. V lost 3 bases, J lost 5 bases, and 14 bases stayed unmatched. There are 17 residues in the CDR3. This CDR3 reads CASSEFLQGVGQDTQYF. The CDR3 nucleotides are TGTGCCAGCAGCGAGTTCTTACAGGGGGTGGGCCAAGATACGCAGTATTTT.